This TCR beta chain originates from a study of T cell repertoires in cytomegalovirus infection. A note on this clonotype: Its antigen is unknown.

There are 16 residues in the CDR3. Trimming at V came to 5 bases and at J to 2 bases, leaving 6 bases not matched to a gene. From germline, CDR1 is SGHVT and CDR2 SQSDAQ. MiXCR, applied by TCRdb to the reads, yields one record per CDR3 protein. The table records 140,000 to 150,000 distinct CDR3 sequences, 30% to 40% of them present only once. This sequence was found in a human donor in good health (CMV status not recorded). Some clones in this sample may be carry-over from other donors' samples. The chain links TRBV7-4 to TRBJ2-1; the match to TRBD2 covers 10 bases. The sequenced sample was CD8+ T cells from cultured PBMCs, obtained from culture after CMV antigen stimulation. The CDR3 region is CASSARTSGTYNEQFF. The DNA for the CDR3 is TGTGCCAGCAGCGCGCGGACTAGCGGCACCTACAATGAGCAGTTCTTC.